This T cell receptor (beta chain) was captured in a study of blood T cell repertoires in COVID-19. As for the study in general: Samples representing acute and convalescent COVID-19 were sourced from the United States, Italy and Spain. T cells, B-cell-depleted T cells, or PBMCs supplied cDNA or gDNA.

Trimming shortened V by 3 bases and J by 1 base, and 12 bases separated the two germline ends. Germline loops: CDR1 KGHDR, CDR2 SFDVKD. This CDR3 comprises 15 residues. About this clone itself: Other nucleotide sequences in the sample specify the same CDR3.

Measured with immunoSEQ multiplex PCR; TCRdb has only the in-frame clones, and not every one. The repertoire has 110,000 or so clones, approximately 81% of them found once; the top ten carry 3.4%. J is TRBJ2-7 and V is TRBV24-1; a possible D gene is TRBD1 (6 bases). The sequenced sample was peripheral blood. This TCR was recovered from a man aged 35-49 years with acute or convalescent COVID-19. CDR3 sequence: CATSDPRDTSYEQYF. Written as DNA, the CDR3 is TGTGCCACCAGTGATCCCCGGGACACATCCTACGAGCAGTACTTC.